Presented here are 3 T cell receptor beta chains from one specimen sequenced in a study of vaccination effects on CD4 cells after COVID-19. TCRdb keeps only in-frame clones here, not all; method: immunoSEQ multiplex PCR. Counted here are roughly 26,000 clones, around three quarters occurring once; the ten biggest clones make up 15% to 20%. These TCRs are of unknown antigen specificity. The ViraFEST assay expanded antigen-specific CD4+ T cells with viral peptide pools before sequencing. Between days 9 and 10 of culture, CD4+ T cells were separated out. The person acquired a PCR-confirmed SARS-CoV-2 infection between March and December 2020. The specimen comprised CD4+ T cells from PBMCs cultured with HCoV-NL63 spike peptides, sampled before COVID-19 vaccination. Receptors were obtained from a human donor who had a prior SARS-CoV-2 infection.

As concerns this clone: Other DNA sequences within the sample encode an identical CDR3. Here the CDR3 reads CASSGQANYGYTF. The CDR3, as DNA: TGTGCCAGCTCAGGACAGGCCAACTATGGCTACACCTTC. The J gene is TRBJ1-2, the V gene TRBV18; 7 bases line up with TRBD1. CDR1 and CDR2 (germline): KGHSH, LQKENI. CDR3 length: 13 amino acids. J lost 2 bases, V lost 5 bases, and 2 bases had no gene match.

The chain joins TRBV30 to TRBJ1-3; D uncertain. The length of the CDR3 is 12 residues. Trimming stripped 4 bases from V and 0 bases from J, with 4 bases between. CDR1 and CDR2 (germline): GTSNPN, SVGIG (reference sequence). CDR3 amino acids: CAWTDSGNTIYF. The CDR3 DNA reads TGTGCCTGGACCGACTCTGGAAACACCATATATTTT.

The chain employs TRBV7-8 and TRBJ2-2, with D uncertain. In germline, CDR1 is SGHVS, CDR2 FQNEAQ. This CDR3 spans 14 amino acids. Trimming left V 6 bases short and J 3 bases short, with 11 bases between. The DNA for the CDR3 is TGTGCCAGCAGACCCGGACGGTACACCGGGGAGCTGTTTTTT. This sequence encodes CASRPGRYTGELFF.